This note documents a single TCR beta chain sequence. This sample was taken from a study of blood T cell repertoires in COVID-19. Study information: From the United States, Italy and Spain came samples of acute and convalescent COVID-19. PBMCs, B-cell-depleted T cells, or T cells provided the cDNA or gDNA that made up the material.

Looked up from germline, CDR1 is LGHNA and CDR2 is YSLEER. The length of the CDR3 is 16 residues. Trimming at V came to 4 bases and at J to 4 bases, leaving 7 bases not matched to a gene. In the original workflow: Cell counts per sample came from amplifying reference gene primers. Assay: immunoSEQ multiplex PCR; the TCRdb copy retains only in-frame clones and omits some. D and trimming come from the DNA, and the V and J calls and clone size come from that table. The sample shows a few hundred thousand clones, approximately 79% of them seen only once. The sequence derives from a human donor in a cohort sampled during active COVID-19. The V and J genes are TRBV4-3 and TRBJ2-3; 11 nucleotides line up with TRBD2. The sample taken for sequencing was peripheral blood. The CDR3 here is CASSPLAGGRPDTQYF. CDR3 nucleotide sequence: TGCGCCAGCAGCCCATTAGCGGGAGGGCGGCCAGATACGCAGTATTTT.